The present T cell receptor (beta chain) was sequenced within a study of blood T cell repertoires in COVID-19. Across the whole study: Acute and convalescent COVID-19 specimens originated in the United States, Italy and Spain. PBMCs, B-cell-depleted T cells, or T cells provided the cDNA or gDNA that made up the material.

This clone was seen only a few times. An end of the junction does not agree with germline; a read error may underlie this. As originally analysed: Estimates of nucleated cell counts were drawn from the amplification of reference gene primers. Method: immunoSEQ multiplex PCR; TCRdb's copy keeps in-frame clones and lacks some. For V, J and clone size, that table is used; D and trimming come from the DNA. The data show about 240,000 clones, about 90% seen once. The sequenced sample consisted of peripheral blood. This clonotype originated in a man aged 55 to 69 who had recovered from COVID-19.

Here the CDR3 reads CASSFSGGNAGELFF. In nucleotides, the CDR3 is TGTGCCAGCAGTTTTTCCGGGGGGAACGCCGGGGAGCTGTTTTTT. The chain employs TRBV28 and TRBJ2-2; 7 nucleotides line up with TRBD2. Germline V lookup: CDR1 MDHEN, CDR2 SYDVKM. The CDR3 covers 15 residues.